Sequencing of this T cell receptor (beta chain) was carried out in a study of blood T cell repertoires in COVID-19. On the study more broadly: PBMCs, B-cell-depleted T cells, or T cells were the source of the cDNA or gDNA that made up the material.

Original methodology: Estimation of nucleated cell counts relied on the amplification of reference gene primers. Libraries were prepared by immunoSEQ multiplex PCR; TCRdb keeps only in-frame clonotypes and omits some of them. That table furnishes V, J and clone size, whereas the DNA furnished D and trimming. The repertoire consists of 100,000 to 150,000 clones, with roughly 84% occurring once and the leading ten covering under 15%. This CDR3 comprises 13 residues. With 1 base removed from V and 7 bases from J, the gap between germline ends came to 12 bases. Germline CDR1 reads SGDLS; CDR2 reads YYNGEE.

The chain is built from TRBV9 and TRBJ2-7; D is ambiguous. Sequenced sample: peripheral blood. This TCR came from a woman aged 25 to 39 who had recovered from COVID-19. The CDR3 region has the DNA TGTGCCAGCAGCGTATATAGTTCCGGGGAGCAGTACTTC. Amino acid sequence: CASSVYSSGEQYF.